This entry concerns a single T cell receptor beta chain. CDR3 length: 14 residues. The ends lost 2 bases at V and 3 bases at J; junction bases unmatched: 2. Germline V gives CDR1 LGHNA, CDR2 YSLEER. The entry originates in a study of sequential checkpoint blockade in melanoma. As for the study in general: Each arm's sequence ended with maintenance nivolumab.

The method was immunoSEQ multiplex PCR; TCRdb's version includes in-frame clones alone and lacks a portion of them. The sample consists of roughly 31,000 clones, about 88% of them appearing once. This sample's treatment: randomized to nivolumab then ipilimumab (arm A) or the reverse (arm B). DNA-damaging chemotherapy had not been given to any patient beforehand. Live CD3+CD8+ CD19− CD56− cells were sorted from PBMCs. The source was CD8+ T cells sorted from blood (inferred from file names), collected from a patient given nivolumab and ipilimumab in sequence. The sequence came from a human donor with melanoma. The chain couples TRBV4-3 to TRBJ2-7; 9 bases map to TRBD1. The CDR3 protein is CASSQRDRVYEQYF. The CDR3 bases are TGCGCCAGCAGCCAAAGGGACAGGGTCTACGAGCAGTACTTC.